The 28 T cell receptor beta chains presented below share a single source sample, sequenced in a study of blood T cells in healthy people across ages. A second PCR, run for about 7 to 11 cycles, used a sample-barcoded 5' primer plus a J-beta primer mix. Each CDR3 protein is one row after TCRdb ran MiXCR on the 5' RACE reads. The sample shows 800,000 to 900,000 distinct CDR3 sequences, around 62% of them seen only once. Sequencing was performed on blood. These receptors were taken from a man aged 30 to 45 in good health.

This clonotype was detected many times. This chain joins TRBV29-1 and TRBJ2-7; no clear D. The CDR3 totals 11 residues. Trimming took off 3 bases at V and 3 bases at J, with 6 bases between the two ends. Germline values: CDR1 SQVTM, CDR2 ANQGSEA. CDR3 sequence: CSVEIDYEQYF. The CDR3 coding sequence is TGCAGCGTTGAGATTGACTACGAGCAGTACTTC.

In this sample, this clonotype turned up a few times. The chain carries TRBV25-1 and TRBJ2-1, with TRBD2 identical over 7 bases. This CDR3 has 15 residues. Trimming removed 4 bases from V and 1 base from J; junction bases left unmatched: 4. CDR1 is MGHDK and CDR2 is SYGVNS in the germline V gene. DNA of the CDR3: TGTGCCAGCAGTGGGGAGGGGCTGTCCTACAATGAGCAGTTCTTC. It yields the protein CASSGEGLSYNEQFF.

V is TRBV20-1 and J is TRBJ2-5, with D perhaps assigned TRBD1 or TRBD2 (5 bases each). V lost 6 bases, J lost 7 bases, and 18 bases lay in between. The CDR3 has 13 residues. Germline CDR1 and CDR2: DFQATT and SNEGSKA (reference sequence). The CDR3 spells CSALGTGHGTQYF. In nucleotides, the CDR3 is TGCAGTGCACTCGGGACCGGGCATGGGACCCAGTACTTC.

This clonotype turned up a few times. V and J are TRBV29-1 and TRBJ2-6, with D uncertain. Trimming stripped 4 bases from V and 1 base from J, with 11 bases between. Germline V lookup: CDR1 SQVTM, CDR2 ANQGSEA. The CDR3 covers 15 residues. The CDR3 DNA follows: TGCAGCGTTGCACTGGCAGAGTCTGGGGCCAACGTCCTGACTTTC. It yields the protein CSVALAESGANVLTF.

This clonotype was seen a handful of times. CDR3 residues: CASSLVAGDGGYTF. The CDR3 bases are TGCGCCAGCAGCTTGGTGGCGGGGGATGGCGGCTACACCTTC. The chain links TRBV5-1 to TRBJ1-2, with D maybe TRBD1 (5 bases). There are 14 residues in the CDR3. The germline V and J ends were trimmed by 0 bases and 8 bases, with 14 bases remaining between them. Germline V gene lookup returns CDR1 SGHRS and CDR2 YFSETQ.

The DNA of the CDR3 is TGTGCCAGCAGCTTGGGGCTAGCGGGTTCAACCGGGTCCTCTGAGCAGTTCTTC. It specifies CASSLGLAGSTGSSEQFF. V is TRBV7-2 and J is TRBJ2-1; TRBD2 matches 8 bases. The CDR3 consists of 18 residues. Germline CDR1 is SGHTA and CDR2 is FQGNSA. V was pared by 3 bases and J by 9 bases, with 19 bases of the junction left unmatched.

The chain carries TRBV20-1 and TRBJ1-5; 8 nucleotides align to TRBD1. V lost 5 bases, J lost 8 bases, and 17 bases stayed unmatched. The V gene's germline CDR1 is DFQATT and CDR2 SNEGSKA (reference sequence). The CDR3 has 16 residues. The CDR3 coding sequence is TGCAGTGCTGTCCCATTGGACAGGGTTGCTTCAGAGCCCCAGCATTTT. Its protein is CSAVPLDRVASEPQHF.

The chain links TRBV7-2 to TRBJ1-5; 9 bases align to TRBD1. The CDR3 is made up of 15 amino acids. V was clipped by 5 bases and J by 3 bases; unmatched bases: 5. Germline CDR1 and CDR2: SGHTA and FQGNSA. Here the CDR3 reads CASSTGGGYNQPQHF. In DNA, the CDR3 is TGTGCCAGCAGCACAGGGGGCGGGTACAATCAGCCCCAGCATTTT.

A few counts support this clonotype. The rearrangement uses TRBV28 and TRBJ2-5, with TRBD2 identical over 12 bases. Looked up from germline, CDR1 is MDHEN and CDR2 is SYDVKM. With 4 bases clipped from V and 1 base from J, the junction kept 4 bases outside the gene matches. CDR3 length equals 16 residues. CDR3 sequence reads: CASSSGLAGPQETQYF. The DNA of the CDR3 is TGTGCCAGCAGTTCCGGACTAGCGGGGCCCCAAGAGACCCAGTACTTC. The variable domain in full, with the rest retrieved from reference TRBV28 and TRBJ2-5, is DVKVTQSSRYLVKRTGEKVFLECVQDMDHENMFWYRQDPGLGLRLIYFSYDVKMKEKGDIPEGYSVSREKKERFSLILESASTNQTSMYLCASSSGLAGPQETQYFGPGTRLLVL.

J is TRBJ2-4 and V is TRBV7-2; 8 bases match TRBD1. The V gene's germline CDR1 is SGHTA and CDR2 FQGNSA. CDR3 length equals 14 residues. Trimming removed 9 bases from V and 13 bases from J; junction bases left unmatched: 17. CDR3 in amino acids: CASSVSRDRKGQYF. The CDR3 DNA is TGTGCCAGTAGCGTAAGCCGGGACAGGAAAGGCCAGTACTTC.

In this sample, this clonotype turned up once. Given a much more abundant clone one base away, this may be a read error. This chain joins TRBV2 and TRBJ2-7; 7 bases match TRBD1. The V gene's germline CDR1 is SNHLY and CDR2 FYNNEI. The CDR3 has 14 amino acids. The CDR3 DNA follows: TGTACCAGCAGACCGACGGGACAGTCCTACGAGCAGTACTTC. It translates to CTSRPTGQSYEQYF.

This clonotype has at least ten counts. The rearrangement uses TRBV12-3 or TRBV12-4 and TRBJ2-1; perhaps TRBD2 as D (7 bases). Trimming left V 3 bases short and J 0 bases short, with 9 bases between. The CDR3 extends over 15 amino acids. CDR3 in amino acids: CASSLGGASYNEQFF. The CDR3 DNA sequence: TGTGCCAGCAGTTTGGGGGGGGCCTCCTACAATGAGCAGTTCTTC.

The rearrangement links TRBV15 to TRBJ2-7; D is possibly TRBD1 (6 bases). Germline CDR1 and CDR2: LNHNV and YYDKDF (reference sequence). V lost 2 bases and J lost 10, with 12 bases in between. The CDR3 runs 12 residues. The CDR3 DNA is TGTGCCACCAGCAGAACAGGGAGCCAACAGTACTTC. Encoded protein: CATSRTGSQQYF.

At least ten counts were recorded for this clonotype. This chain links TRBV4-2 with TRBJ2-1; 10 bases are a match to TRBD1. The junction had 9 bases not matched to a gene; V was cut back by 2 bases and J by 8 bases. Germline assignment: CDR1 LGHNA and CDR2 YNFKEQ. The CDR3 loop spans 16 amino acids. The CDR3 nucleotides are TGTGCCAGCAGCCAAAGGGGGACAGGGGCTTACGATGAGCAGTTCTTC. This translates into CASSQRGTGAYDEQFF.

The rearrangement joins TRBV6-6 to TRBJ1-4, with D possibly TRBD1 on 5 matching bases. The germline CDR1 and CDR2 sequences are MNHNY and SVGAGI (reference sequence). The CDR3 spans 15 residues. Trimming removed 2 bases at V and 8 bases at J, with 15 bases between. This CDR3 is CASSYGTSLIEKLFF. The CDR3 DNA follows: TGTGCCAGCAGTTACGGGACGAGTTTGATCGAAAAACTGTTTTTT.

The chain joins TRBV27 to TRBJ1-2; 8 bases line up with TRBD1. J was trimmed by 3 bases and V by 5 bases; bases with no gene match: 20. There are 19 residues in the CDR3. Per germline, CDR1 MNHEY and CDR2 SMNVEV (reference sequence). The CDR3 spells CASSRRRTGTQGGYYGYTF. The CDR3 DNA follows: TGTGCCAGCAGTCGACGACGAACGGGGACACAGGGGGGGTACTATGGCTACACCTTC.

For this clonotype: One junction end does not reproduce the germline sequence, and a read error may be involved. The chain recombines TRBV6-6 with TRBJ2-5, with D possibly TRBD1 on 5 matching bases. Germline V gene lookup returns CDR1 MNHNY and CDR2 SVGAGI (reference sequence). This CDR3 is 13 amino acids long. The CDR3 loop reads CAGSYDRLETQYF. In DNA, the CDR3 is TGTGCCGGCAGTTACGACAGATTAGAGACCCAGTACTTC.

This sequence joins TRBV10-3 and TRBJ1-2, with 7 nucleotides matching TRBD1. Trimming removed 6 bases from V and 0 bases from J; junction bases left unmatched: 7. Germline V gene lookup returns CDR1 ENHRY and CDR2 SYGVKD. The length of the CDR3 is 15 residues. The CDR3 DNA reads as TGTGCCATCAGCACAGGGGCTCTATCTAACTATGGCTACACCTTC. Amino acids: CAISTGALSNYGYTF.

There are a few counts of this clonotype. The CDR3 loop reads CSARSDGPSSYEQYF. CDR3 sequence (DNA): TGCAGTGCTAGGAGCGACGGGCCGAGCTCCTACGAGCAGTACTTC. The chain has TRBV20-1 and TRBJ2-7, with D unresolved. V lost 3 bases and J 0 bases, leaving 15 bases between the germline ends. The germline gives CDR1 DFQATT, CDR2 SNEGSKA (reference sequence). This CDR3 has 15 residues.

The gene calls are TRBV9 and TRBJ2-3; a weak D match, TRBD2 (6 bases). Germline values: CDR1 SGDLS, CDR2 YYNGEE. The CDR3 covers 17 residues. Trimming took 0 bases from V and 4 from J, leaving 18 bases between them. The CDR3 bases are TGTGCCAGCAGCGTAGAGTCCCGGGTGGGACTCGCAGATACGCAGTATTTT. As protein: CASSVESRVGLADTQYF.

The J gene is TRBJ2-6, the V gene TRBV12-3 or TRBV12-4, with D tentatively TRBD2 (5 bases). This CDR3 comprises 17 residues. Trimming took 10 bases from V and 0 from J, leaving 19 bases between them. CDR3 nucleotide sequence: TGTGCCACGAGAGAGGGCAGCCCCTACTCTGGGGCCAACGTCCTGACTTTC. Residues: CATREGSPYSGANVLTF.

This clonotype has only a few counts. The chain has TRBV5-1 and TRBJ2-1; the match to TRBD2 covers 9 bases. J gave up 8 bases and V 7 bases, and 13 bases lay outside the gene matches. The CDR3 covers 15 residues. In germline, CDR1 is SGHRS, CDR2 YFSETQ. The CDR3 nucleotides read TGCGCCAGCCGGGTCTTGCGGGGGGGCCTGGATGAGCAGTTCTTC. This sequence encodes CASRVLRGGLDEQFF.

The V and J genes are TRBV10-3 and TRBJ1-5; 8 positions match TRBD1. The CDR3 is 15 residues long. Germline V CDR1 and CDR2: ENHRY, SYGVKD. After removal of 2 bases from V and 6 bases from J, the junction contained 6 bases not matched to a gene. The CDR3 DNA sequence: TGTGCCATCAGTGAGCAGACAGGGGCCAGTCAGCCCCAGCATTTT. Amino acid sequence: CAISEQTGASQPQHF.

The chain combines TRBV7-2 with TRBJ2-1; 14 nucleotides agree with TRBD2. The CDR3 contains 16 residues. The junction had 3 bases not matched to a gene; V was cut back by 1 base and J by 7 bases. Germline assignment: CDR1 SGHTA and CDR2 FQGNSA. CDR3 residues: CASSLGLAGGLNEQFF. Here the CDR3 DNA reads TGTGCCAGCAGCTTAGGACTAGCGGGGGGGCTAAATGAGCAGTTCTTC.

The gene calls are TRBV6-6 and TRBJ1-6, with D possibly matching TRBD1 (5 bases). CDR1 is MNHNY, CDR2 SVGAGI, per germline (reference sequence). V shed 7 bases and J shed 4 bases, with 17 bases lying between them. The CDR3 has 16 amino acids. The DNA of the CDR3 is TGTGCCAGCACGACCAGGGAGAGCCCTTATAATTCACCCCTCCACTTT. Amino acids: CASTTRESPYNSPLHF.

This clonotype was recorded a few times. The V gene is TRBV29-1, the J gene TRBJ2-7, with 10 bases lining up with TRBD1. This CDR3 region has 15 residues. The germline CDR1 and CDR2 sequences are SQVTM and ANQGSEA. After removal of 4 bases from V and 4 bases from J, the junction contained 10 bases not matched to a gene. The CDR3 region is CSVALPGQGLYEQYF. The CDR3 bases are TGCAGCGTTGCACTTCCGGGACAGGGGCTTTACGAGCAGTACTTC.

This clonotype was seen once. The chain combines TRBV20-1 with TRBJ2-7; 14 bases agree with TRBD2. The V gene's germline CDR1 is DFQATT and CDR2 SNEGSKA (reference sequence). The V gene end was trimmed by 3 bases and the J gene end by 6 bases; junction bases not matched to a gene: 10. The CDR3 length is 16 residues. The CDR3 sequence: CSARGTSGGVTSEQYF. The CDR3 DNA reads as TGCAGTGCTAGGGGGACTAGCGGGGGAGTCACATCCGAGCAGTACTTC.

This clonotype was seen just once. The chain is built from TRBV15 and TRBJ2-7, with a possible D match to TRBD1 (6 bases). The CDR3 is 14 residues long. Germline lookup yields CDR1 LNHNV and CDR2 YYDKDF (reference sequence). V was clipped by 3 bases and J by 5 bases, with 14 bases between them. The CDR3 bases are TGTGCCACCAGCAGGGAAACAGGGAGCCACGAGCAGTACTTC. Translating gives CATSRETGSHEQYF.